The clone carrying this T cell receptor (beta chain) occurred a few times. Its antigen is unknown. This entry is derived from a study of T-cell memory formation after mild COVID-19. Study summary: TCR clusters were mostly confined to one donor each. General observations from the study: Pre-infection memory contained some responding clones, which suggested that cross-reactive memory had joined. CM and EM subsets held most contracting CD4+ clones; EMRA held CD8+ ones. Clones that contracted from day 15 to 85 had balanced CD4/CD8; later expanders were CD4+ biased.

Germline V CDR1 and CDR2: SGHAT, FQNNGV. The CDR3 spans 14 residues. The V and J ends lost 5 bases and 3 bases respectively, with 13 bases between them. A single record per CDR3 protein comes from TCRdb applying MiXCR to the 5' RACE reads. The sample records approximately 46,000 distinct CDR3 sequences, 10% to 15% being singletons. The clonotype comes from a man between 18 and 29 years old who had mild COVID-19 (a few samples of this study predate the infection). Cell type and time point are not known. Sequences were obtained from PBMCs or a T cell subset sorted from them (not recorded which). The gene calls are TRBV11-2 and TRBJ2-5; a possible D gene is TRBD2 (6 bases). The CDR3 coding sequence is TGTGCCAGCAGCCCTTCCGCGGGGAAAGAGACCCAGTACTTC. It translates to CASSPSAGKETQYF. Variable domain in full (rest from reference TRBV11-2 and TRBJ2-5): EAGVAQSPRYKIIEKRQSVAFWCNPISGHATLYWYQQILGQGPKLLIQFQNNGVVDDSQLPKDRFSAERLKGVDSTLKIQPAKLEDSAVYLCASSPSAGKETQYFGPGTRLLVL.